This T cell receptor beta chain was sequenced in a study of T cell responses to AZD1222 COVID-19 vaccine. The repertoire was sequenced with immunoSEQ multiplex PCR; TCRdb's copy has only in-frame clones and lacks some. The sample includes around 180,000 clones, approximately 94% of them seen just once. Germline CDR1 reads LGHDT; CDR2 reads YNNKEL (reference sequence). Trimming shortened V by 1 base and J by 3 bases, and 10 bases separated the two germline ends. The CDR3 runs 14 residues. The V and J genes are TRBV3-1 (or the pseudogene TRBV3-2) and TRBJ2-7, with D unclear. Specimen: peripheral blood, collected 28 days after the second AZD1222 dose. This clonotype was sampled from an adult who received the AZD1222 COVID-19 vaccine. CDR3 nucleotides: TGTGCCAGCAGCCAAGTCGACGGCGACTACGAGCAGTACTTC. Translated, it gives CASSQVDGDYEQYF.